The clone carrying this T cell receptor (beta chain) has a handful of counts. Its antigen remains unknown. V lost 1 base and J 5 bases, leaving 12 bases between the germline ends. The CDR3 is 13 amino acids. CDR1 is DFQATT, CDR2 SNEGSKA, per germline (reference sequence). This entry belongs to a study of post-analysis software for immune sequencing data. The study's findings and limits: Controls had significantly higher normalized Chao1 diversity than multiple sclerosis patients. Controls had lower frequencies than patients of about 5 TRBV segments, which included TRBV5-6, TRBV5-1 and TRBV20-1. F measure showed strong co-clustering of same-batch samples.

The TCR beta cDNA libraries carried unique molecular identifiers. Each CDR3 protein gets one entry after TCRdb re-called the PCR reads with MiXCR. The table includes about 460,000 distinct CDR3 sequences, 45% detected once. This rearrangement joins TRBV20-1 to TRBJ2-7, with D unresolved. The origin of this receptor is a girl aged 10 to 17 with multiple sclerosis. Sequences were obtained from blood. This CDR3 is CSARGATANEQYF. The DNA of the CDR3 is TGCAGTGCTAGAGGAGCGACCGCCAACGAGCAGTACTTC.